Listed below are T cell receptor beta chains from one sample, sequenced in a study of CD8 T cells in ankylosing spondylitis. TCRdb re-analysed the 5' RACE reads in MiXCR, keeping a single row per CDR3 protein. The sample lists 800,000 to 900,000 distinct CDR3 sequences; 10% to 15% were seen once. The sequencing sample was made of blood, either unsorted or a sorted T cell fraction (not recorded which). The origin of the receptors is a male donor with ankylosing spondylitis. Each CDR3 is given with its conserved first and last residue. A D gene is named only where the DNA matches it firmly. Part of the rows lack a size; the others show once, few, many or a class for expanded clones.

TGTGCCAGCAGCCGAGGAGTCATTTTTCAGCCCCAGCATTTT	CASSRGVIFQPQHF	NA	TRBV6-1	TRBJ1-5	many
TGTGCCAGCAGCTTCCCCGCCTACGAGCAGTACTTC	CASSFPAYEQYF	NA	TRBV7-2	TRBJ2-7	NA
TGTGCCAGCAGTTACCGGGACGGAACAGGCATGAACACTGAAGCTTTCTTT	CASSYRDGTGMNTEAFF	NA	TRBV6-5	TRBJ1-1	NA
TGTGCTAGTGCCCGGGACAGAAAGGGGGAGCTGTTTTTT	CASARDRKGELFF	TRBD1	TRBV12-5	TRBJ2-2	few
TGTGCCAGCAGCTTTCCGGGGGCAGATACGCAGTATTTT	CASSFPGADTQYF	NA	TRBV5-6	TRBJ2-3	many
TGTGCCAGCAGCTCCCAACAGGGGTCGGGGGGCTACACCTTC	CASSSQQGSGGYTF	TRBD1	TRBV7-2	TRBJ1-2	many
TGTGCCAGCAGCTTAGGTGGGGCCACCTACGAGCAGTACTTC	CASSLGGATYEQYF	NA	TRBV7-2	TRBJ2-7	few
TGTGCCAGCCCGGCCGGTGGAGCCTACGAGCAGTACTTC	CASPAGGAYEQYF	NA	TRBV9	TRBJ2-7	few
TGTGCCAGCAGTCCCCCCCCCTTGGACATTCAGTACTTC	CASSPPPLDIQYF	NA	TRBV28	TRBJ2-4	few
TGTGCCAGCAGCGCTGGTAGGGACTACCTTTCGAATGAGCAGTTCTTC	CASSAGRDYLSNEQFF	TRBD2	TRBV11-2	TRBJ2-1	NA
TGCAGTGCTACCGGACGGAGGGGCTCCTACGAGCAGTACTTC	CSATGRRGSYEQYF	NA	TRBV20-1	TRBJ2-7	few
TGTGCCAGCAGTGAAAGGGACAGAGGAAATGAAAAACTGTTTTTT	CASSERDRGNEKLFF	TRBD1	TRBV2	TRBJ1-4	NA
TGTGCCAGCAGCACTAGAGCACTACACACAGATACGCAGTATTTT	CASSTRALHTDTQYF	NA	TRBV7-8	TRBJ2-3	NA
TGTGCCAGCAGCCGGTCGGACAGGGTGGATAACGGCTACACCTTC	CASSRSDRVDNGYTF	TRBD1	TRBV4-2	TRBJ1-2	NA
TGTGCCACCAGCAGAGATATCCTAGAGGATAGGGGGGCCCAGTACTTC	CATSRDILEDRGAQYF	NA	TRBV15	TRBJ2-5	many
TGTGCCAGCCACGAAGCCGGGACAGGGTCCCCCACTGAAGCTTTCTTT	CASHEAGTGSPTEAFF	TRBD1	TRBV6-1	TRBJ1-1	many
TGCAGTGCCGACAGGCACTCTGGAAACACCATATATTTT	CSADRHSGNTIYF	NA	TRBV20-1	TRBJ1-3	few
TGTGCCAGCAGCTCAGACCTGGAGCTTGGCACAGATACGCAGTATTTT	CASSSDLELGTDTQYF	NA	TRBV7-9	TRBJ2-3	NA
TGTGCCAGCAGCCTACAGGGGAGGACCACTGAAGCTTTCTTT	CASSLQGRTTEAFF	TRBD1	TRBV12-3/TRBV12-4	TRBJ1-1	many
TGCAGTGCTAGAGACGGGACTAGCCTGTACGAGCAGTACTTC	CSARDGTSLYEQYF	TRBD2	TRBV20-1	TRBJ2-7	few
TGTGCCAGCAGCGCCCAGGGGGGCGAGAATGAAAAACTGTTTTTT	CASSAQGGENEKLFF	TRBD1	TRBV7-9	TRBJ1-4	NA
TGTGCCAGCAGTTATGCTTCATCTGATTTCGGTCAGCCCCAGCATTTT	CASSYASSDFGQPQHF	NA	TRBV6-2/TRBV6-3	TRBJ1-5	NA
TGCAGCGCACAAAGCCCCTACGAGCAGTACTTC	CSAQSPYEQYF	NA	TRBV29-1	TRBJ2-7	many
TGTGCCAGCAGCCAAGAAGGCCTTATCACCGGGGAGCTGTTTTTT	CASSQEGLITGELFF	NA	TRBV4-2	TRBJ2-2	NA
TGTGCCAGCAGCCCTAGCGGGGGGAGCACCGGGGAGCTGTTTTTT	CASSPSGGSTGELFF	TRBD2	TRBV7-3	TRBJ2-2	few
TGTGCCAGCAGTTACTGGGCAGGGGAGAACACTGAAGCTTTCTTT	CASSYWAGENTEAFF	NA	TRBV6-5	TRBJ1-1	NA
TGCAGTGCTAGAGACTGGACTAGGGAGACGAATGAGCAGTTCTTC	CSARDWTRETNEQFF	TRBD2	TRBV20-1	TRBJ2-1	few
TGCGCCAGCAGCCAGCCAGGGAATCAGCCCCAGCATTTT	CASSQPGNQPQHF	NA	TRBV4-1	TRBJ1-5	NA
TGTGCCAGCAGCCAAGATCCGCGGGAAATGTCGTCGGGAGAGACCCAGTACTTC	CASSQDPREMSSGETQYF	NA	TRBV4-2	TRBJ2-5	NA
TGTGCCAGCAGCCAGGACAGGGGGCGGCCGTTGACTGAAGCTTTCTTT	CASSQDRGRPLTEAFF	TRBD1	TRBV7-2	TRBJ1-1	many
TGCAGTGTTCCAGGCGGGGTATCGTTACAAGAGACCCAGTACTTC	CSVPGGVSLQETQYF	NA	TRBV20-1	TRBJ2-5	many
TGTGCCACCAGTGACCCTACTCTTGGGACTAGCGGGAGATACAATGAGCAGTTCTTC	CATSDPTLGTSGRYNEQFF	TRBD2	TRBV24-1	TRBJ2-1	NA
TGCGCCAGCAGCAGGGACAGTCCGAACACCGGGGAGCTGTTTTTT	CASSRDSPNTGELFF	TRBD1	TRBV5-1	TRBJ2-2	NA
TGTGCCAGCAGCTTCCCAGCGGAGGGAACGAACACTGAAGCTTTCTTT	CASSFPAEGTNTEAFF	NA	TRBV7-2	TRBJ1-1	many
TGTGCCAGCAGCCTAACCAATCAGCCCCAGCATTTT	CASSLTNQPQHF	NA	TRBV6-2/TRBV6-3	TRBJ1-5	NA
TGCAGTGCTCGATACCGGGACCCTCAATTTTACTTC	CSARYRDPQFYF	NA	TRBV20-1	TRBJ2-4	few
TGTGCCAGCAGTTACTCCGGCAGGTCACTCGGATCACCCCTCCACTTT	CASSYSGRSLGSPLHF	NA	TRBV6-2/TRBV6-3	TRBJ1-6	once
TGTGCCAGCAGTTCTCTGACCGGGCCCCTCCACTTT	CASSSLTGPLHF	NA	TRBV6-2/TRBV6-3	TRBJ1-6	NA
TGCGCCAGCAGCTTCCCGCTAGCGGGGGGCCCCGGAGATACGCAGTATTTT	CASSFPLAGGPGDTQYF	TRBD2	TRBV5-1	TRBJ2-3	NA
TGCAGTGCTAGTGGGGGGCCCGGCAATCAGCCCCAGCATTTT	CSASGGPGNQPQHF	NA	TRBV20-1	TRBJ1-5	NA
TGTGCCAGCAGCCAAGAAGGAACAGACTACTATGGCTACACCTTC	CASSQEGTDYYGYTF	NA	TRBV4-2	TRBJ1-2	NA
TGTGCCAGCAGCCAAACACGCACCGGGGAGCTGTTTTTT	CASSQTRTGELFF	NA	TRBV7-2	TRBJ2-2	many
TGCGCCAGCAGCCGAGACCTCCCGCCCTACAATGAGCAGTTCTTC	CASSRDLPPYNEQFF	NA	TRBV4-3	TRBJ2-1	NA
TGTGCCAGCAGTCATCGGGACGGAAACAATGAGCAGTTCTTC	CASSHRDGNNEQFF	NA	TRBV6-1	TRBJ2-1	once
TGTGCCAGCAGCTTAGGGGACCCCGGGACGGGCTATGGCTACACCTTC	CASSLGDPGTGYGYTF	NA	TRBV7-8	TRBJ1-2	NA
TGTGCCAGCAGCTTGGGACAGGGTGTAAACAATGAGCAGTTCTTC	CASSLGQGVNNEQFF	TRBD1	TRBV5-5	TRBJ2-1	many
TGCAGCGTGCCGCAGCCTTGTTTGGTGGAGCAGTACTTC	CSVPQPCLVEQYF	NA	TRBV29-1	TRBJ2-7	NA
TGTGCCAGCAGCACCCAGACAGGGAATGGCTACACCTTC	CASSTQTGNGYTF	TRBD1	TRBV7-2	TRBJ1-2	many
TGTGCCACCAGTGATTTGCGGAGCGGGAGTAACACAGATACGCAGTATTTT	CATSDLRSGSNTDTQYF	TRBD2	TRBV24-1	TRBJ2-3	NA
TGTGCCAGCAGCTTGGCCGTGCGGGGGAGCTCCTACAATGAGCAGTTCTTC	CASSLAVRGSSYNEQFF	TRBD2	TRBV5-5	TRBJ2-1	few
TGTGCCAGCAGTGCGGGACTAGCGGCCCGGGAGACCCAGTACTTC	CASSAGLAARETQYF	TRBD2	TRBV9	TRBJ2-5	NA
TGTGCCAGCAGCTCCCCGGACAGAGGGGGGAATGAGCAGTTCTTC	CASSSPDRGGNEQFF	NA	TRBV7-2	TRBJ2-1	few
TGTGCCAGCAGTCGCTCTGTGGGAAACACCATATATTTT	CASSRSVGNTIYF	NA	TRBV27	TRBJ1-3	NA